The next 13 T cell receptor beta chains were all read from a single sample in a study of radiotherapy plus CTLA-4 blockade in lung cancer listed by TCRdb under 2018. The method was the immunoSEQ multiplex PCR assay. The table comes from immuneACCESS by way of TCRdb, which keeps in-frame sequences with V and J called. Part of the clones is missing from these tables; in studies checked, under half for an unresolved V gene and the rest for unknown reasons. This sample comprises tens of thousands of clones, around 77% of them detected only once. The ten largest account for around 10% of the sample. Specimen: peripheral blood, collected from a patient treated with radiotherapy plus ipilimumab. Receptors originate from a human donor with non-small cell lung cancer who had stable disease on radiotherapy plus ipilimumab.

The genes are TRBV6-5 and TRBJ1-5; 8 bases agree with TRBD1. The trim removed 6 bases at V and 7 bases at J, leaving 8 bases unmatched. Germline-derived CDR1 and CDR2 are MNHEY and SVGAGI. This CDR3 contains 14 residues. The CDR3, as DNA: TGTGCCAGCAGCCGACAGGGGTTACGACAGCCCCAGCATTTT. It specifies CASSRQGLRQPQHF.

The chain employs TRBV2 and TRBJ1-4; D possibly corresponds to TRBD1 (5 bases). The CDR3 sequence is 14 residues long. CDR1 is SNHLY and CDR2 is FYNNEI in the germline V gene. The V gene lost 4 bases and the J gene lost 2 bases, with 8 bases spanning the gap. DNA for the CDR3: TGTGCCAGCAGTGTCAGACAGACTAATGAAAAACTGTTTTTT. Its protein is CASSVRQTNEKLFF.

This sequence joins TRBV5-1 and TRBJ2-3; 10 bases map to TRBD2. After removal of 2 bases from V and 1 base from J, the junction contained 4 bases not matched to a gene. The CDR3 is 16 residues long. Germline-derived CDR1 and CDR2 are SGHRS and YFSETQ. CDR3 region: CASSFGTSARTDTQYF. In DNA, the CDR3 is TGCGCCAGCAGCTTCGGGACTAGCGCTCGCACAGATACGCAGTATTTT.

The chain combines TRBV15 with TRBJ1-5; 7 bases match TRBD1. With 3 bases clipped from V and 7 bases from J, the junction kept 9 bases outside the gene matches. In germline, CDR1 is LNHNV, CDR2 YYDKDF (reference sequence). The CDR3 has 15 amino acids. The CDR3 DNA is TGTGCCACCAGCAGGACAGGGCGGTGGGACCAGCCCCAGCATTTT. This encodes CATSRTGRWDQPQHF.

V and J are TRBV15 and TRBJ1-6; D remains unclear. Germline values: CDR1 LNHNV, CDR2 YYDKDF (reference sequence). V lost 0 bases and J 9 bases, leaving 6 bases between the germline ends. The CDR3 is 13 amino acids. The CDR3 here is CATSREIVSPLHF. CDR3 DNA sequence: TGTGCCACCAGCAGAGAAATCGTTTCACCCCTCCACTTT. Full variable domain (remainder filled in from reference TRBV15 and TRBJ1-6): DAMVIQNPRYQVTQFGKPVTLSCSQTLNHNVMYWYQQKSSQAPKLLFHYYDKDFNNEADTPDNFQSRRPNTSFCFLDIRSPGLGDTAMYLCATSREIVSPLHFGNGTRLTVT.

The CDR3 DNA follows: TGTGCCAGCAGCGCCTTTAGCGGGGGCACCAACGAGCAGTACTTC. This translates into CASSAFSGGTNEQYF. The gene calls are TRBV9 and TRBJ2-7; 9 bases agree with TRBD2. J lost 5 bases, V lost 3 bases, and 9 bases had no gene match. The V gene's germline CDR1 is SGDLS and CDR2 YYNGEE. This CDR3 contains 15 residues. The complete variable domain, with remaining parts taken from reference TRBV9 and TRBJ2-7, reads DSGVTQTPKHLITATGQRVTLRCSPRSGDLSVYWYQQSLDQGLQFLIQYYNGEERAKGNILERFSAQQFPDLHSELNLSSLELGDSALYFCASSAFSGGTNEQYFGPGTRLTVT.

The rearrangement links TRBV10-3 to TRBJ1-5; 8 bases align to TRBD1. Germline loops: CDR1 ENHRY, CDR2 SYGVKD. The CDR3 is 13 amino acids. The J segment lost 8 bases and the V segment lost 10 bases, leaving 10 bases of the junction unmatched. CDR3 residues: CASRGQAPEPQHF. In DNA form, the CDR3 reads TGTGCCAGTCGGGGACAGGCCCCGGAGCCCCAGCATTTT.

This clone was found a few times. The genes are TRBV11-2 and TRBJ2-3; the match to TRBD2 covers 7 bases. J was trimmed by 0 bases and V by 4 bases; bases with no gene match: 10. CDR1 is SGHAT and CDR2 is FQNNGV in the germline V gene. The CDR3 is made up of 17 amino acids. The CDR3, as DNA: TGTGCCAGCAGCTCCCGTCGGGGCGGGGGTAGCACAGATACGCAGTATTTT. Its protein product is CASSSRRGGGSTDTQYF.

The rearrangement joins TRBV5-1 to TRBJ2-7, with D tentatively TRBD2 (6 bases). Per germline, CDR1 SGHRS and CDR2 YFSETQ. V was shortened by 4 bases and J by 6 bases, with 17 bases between the two germline ends. CDR3 length: 14 residues. CDR3 residues: CASSPGTASSEQYF. The DNA of the CDR3 is TGCGCCAGCAGCCCCGGGACTGCCTCGAGCGAGCAGTACTTC.

The gene calls are TRBV5-1 and TRBJ2-3; D ambiguous. Trimming removed 1 base at V and 5 bases at J, with 8 bases between. Germline values: CDR1 SGHRS, CDR2 YFSETQ. The length of the CDR3 is 13 residues. The CDR3 sequence is CASSLSYGDTQYF. The CDR3 DNA sequence: TGCGCCAGCAGCTTGAGTTATGGAGATACGCAGTATTTT.

This sequence joins TRBV2 and TRBJ1-2; TRBD1 is a possible D gene (5 bases). V gave up 6 bases and J gave up 1 base, with 9 bases separating them. The length of the CDR3 is 13 residues. Per germline, CDR1 SNHLY and CDR2 FYNNEI. The CDR3 reads CASRGTVNYGYTF. The CDR3 DNA sequence: TGTGCCAGCAGGGGGACGGTTAACTATGGCTACACCTTC.

This chain links TRBV30 with TRBJ1-2; tentatively, D is TRBD1 (6 bases). The CDR3 has 14 amino acids. The V gene's germline CDR1 is GTSNPN and CDR2 SVGIG (reference sequence). V dropped 5 bases and J dropped 3 bases, with 16 bases sitting between them. The CDR3 region is CAWEARGAYYGYTF. CDR3 sequence (DNA): TGTGCCTGGGAGGCTAGGGGGGCCTACTATGGCTACACCTTC.

This clone was seen a single time. The rearrangement joins TRBV19 to TRBJ1-1, with 7 bases identical to TRBD1. CDR1 and CDR2 from the germline V gene are LNHDA and SQIVND (reference sequence). The CDR3 loop spans 15 amino acids. V trimming: 2 bases; J trimming: 1 base; junction bases outside the gene matches: 4. The CDR3 region is CASSIPRTGNTEAFF. Written as DNA, the CDR3 is TGTGCCAGTAGTATACCCCGGACAGGGAACACTGAAGCTTTCTTT. The variable domain in full, with the rest retrieved from reference TRBV19 and TRBJ1-1, is DGGITQSPKYLFRKEGQNVTLSCEQNLNHDAMYWYRQDPGQGLRLIYYSQIVNDFQKGDIAEGYSVSREKKESFPLTVTSAQKNPTAFYLCASSIPRTGNTEAFFGQGTRLTVV.